The rows below give T cell receptor beta chains drawn from one sample of a study of T cell repertoires in cytomegalovirus infection. Using its own MiXCR run on the reads, TCRdb lists one record per CDR3 protein. The table records around 740,000 distinct CDR3 sequences, 35% to 45% of them present only once. The specimen sequenced was PBMCs. All receptors come from a human donor in good health (CMV status not recorded). Some clones in this sample may be carry-over from other donors' samples. Both conserved end residues are part of each CDR3. Each record gives: CDR3 protein, CDR3 length, J gene, V gene.

CASSLKPSFEQYF,13,TRBJ2-7,TRBV28
CASSPGQAQGEKLFF,15,TRBJ1-4,TRBV7-9
CASTSERENEQFF,13,TRBJ2-1,TRBV28
CASRPDRISYEQYF,14,TRBJ2-7,TRBV7-2
CASSLDPPGAVTEAFF,16,TRBJ1-1,TRBV11-2
CASSPLGARAYGYTF,15,TRBJ1-2,TRBV7-8
CSASPTGTSWDEQYF,15,TRBJ2-7,TRBV20-1
CASSSRQSYYNEQFF,15,TRBJ2-1,TRBV28
CASSLGHSSAYTEAFF,16,TRBJ1-1,TRBV12-3/TRBV12-4
CASSFDIYGYTF,12,TRBJ1-2,TRBV12-3/TRBV12-4
CATSDLRAAGGTGELFF,17,TRBJ2-2,TRBV24-1
CASSLEGGSFEQYF,14,TRBJ2-7,TRBV7-8
CASKRTTGEQYF,12,TRBJ2-7,TRBV27
CASSQRTDSYNEQFF,15,TRBJ2-1,TRBV3-1
CASSSQRHYGYTF,13,TRBJ1-2,TRBV7-9
CATSVTGASTDTQYF,15,TRBJ2-3,TRBV15
CASSESRGGTGELFF,15,TRBJ2-2,TRBV10-2
CASSFPTGTHSSYEQYF,17,TRBJ2-7,TRBV28
CASSLLKQGGIQYF,14,TRBJ2-4,TRBV28
CASSFPGTGVPNTEAFF,17,TRBJ1-1,TRBV7-2
CASSQVGDYGYTF,13,TRBJ1-2,TRBV14
CASSFVGSQNTEAFF,15,TRBJ1-1,TRBV28
CASSFWAGVSYEQYF,15,TRBJ2-7,TRBV5-4
CASSPTKSGNTGELFF,16,TRBJ2-2,TRBV28
CASSGARGKRGTIDEQFF,18,TRBJ2-1,TRBV7-9
CASSLTAGGFNEQFF,15,TRBJ2-1,TRBV7-3
CASSLVVRRTDTQYF,15,TRBJ2-3,TRBV5-6
CASRTGRTEAFF,12,TRBJ1-1,TRBV6-2/TRBV6-3
CASSPRIAGGPIEQFF,16,TRBJ2-1,TRBV11-2
CASRTSGRGVKNIQYF,16,TRBJ2-4,TRBV6-1
CASSSGAGELFF,12,TRBJ2-2,TRBV7-6
CSVLAGATGELFF,13,TRBJ2-2,TRBV29-1
CASSLDRSQPQHF,13,TRBJ1-5,TRBV7-3
CASSSRQGAWTGELFF,16,TRBJ2-2,TRBV6-1
CASSSQRGYTF,11,TRBJ1-2,TRBV28
CASSHRLRNTEAFF,14,TRBJ1-1,TRBV28
CASSLELASSYEQYF,15,TRBJ2-7,TRBV5-1